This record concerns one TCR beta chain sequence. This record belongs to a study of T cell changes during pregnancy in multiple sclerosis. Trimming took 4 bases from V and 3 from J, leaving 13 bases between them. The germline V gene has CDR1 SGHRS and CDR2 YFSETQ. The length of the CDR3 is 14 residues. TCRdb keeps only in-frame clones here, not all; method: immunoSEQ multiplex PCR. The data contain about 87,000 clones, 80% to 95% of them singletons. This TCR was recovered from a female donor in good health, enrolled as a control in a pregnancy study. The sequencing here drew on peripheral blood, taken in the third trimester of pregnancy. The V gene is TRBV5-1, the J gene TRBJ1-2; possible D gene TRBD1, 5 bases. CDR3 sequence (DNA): TGCGCCAGCAGCCCAATGACAGCACACTATGGCTACACCTTC. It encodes CASSPMTAHYGYTF.